The 8 T cell receptor beta chains below all came from one sample that was sequenced in a study of cytomegalovirus exposure and HLA in healthy donors. In the PCR, 60 Vbeta and 13 Jbeta primers were used. Using immunoSEQ multiplex PCR, the repertoire was profiled, and TCRdb retains in-frame clones only, with some absent. The table lists some 140,000 clones, 79% of them singletons, with approximately 3% in the top ten. The sequencing sample was made of PBMCs. These receptors were collected from a female donor in good health and CMV-seronegative.

This clone was found a few times. V gene TRBV4-3 combines with J gene TRBJ1-1, with D unclear. Germline V CDR1 and CDR2: LGHNA, YSLEER. The CDR3 totals 13 residues. V was clipped by 3 bases and J by 4 bases, with 9 bases between them. CDR3 region: CASSQIEGTEAFF. The CDR3 DNA reads as TGCGCCAGCAGCCAGATAGAGGGCACTGAAGCTTTCTTT.

J is TRBJ2-5 and V is TRBV5-1, with D maybe TRBD2 (6 bases). V was trimmed by 1 base and J by 1 base, leaving 11 bases between them. The CDR3 consists of 15 residues. CDR1 SGHRS and CDR2 YFSETQ come from the germline V gene. This CDR3 reads CASSLTGDLQETQYF. The CDR3 region has the DNA TGCGCCAGCAGCTTGACGGGAGATCTCCAAGAGACCCAGTACTTC.

The chain is built from TRBV2 and TRBJ2-7; a weak D match, TRBD1 (5 bases). CDR3 size: 12 residues. Between the trimmed V and J ends, which lost 7 bases and 1 base, there was a span of 8 bases. Germline V lookup: CDR1 SNHLY, CDR2 FYNNEI. This CDR3 reads CASTAGSYEQYF. CDR3 DNA sequence: TGTGCCAGCACCGCAGGGTCCTACGAGCAGTACTTC.

The chain has TRBV4-3 and TRBJ1-1; TRBD1 might be the D (6 bases). Trimming took off 0 bases at V and 7 bases at J, with 15 bases between the two ends. The CDR3 contains 15 residues. Looked up from germline, CDR1 is LGHNA and CDR2 is YSLEER. The CDR3 DNA follows: TGCGCCAGCAGCCAAGAAGACAGGTGGGGATTTGAAGCTTTCTTT. It yields the protein CASSQEDRWGFEAFF.

The rearrangement joins TRBV5-8 to TRBJ1-5; D remains ambiguous. This CDR3 is 11 amino acids long. V dropped 4 bases and J dropped 4 bases, with 3 bases sitting between them. Germline loops: CDR1 SGHTS, CDR2 YDEGEE. CDR3 loop: CASSPNQPQHF. CDR3 coding DNA: TGTGCCAGCAGCCCAAATCAGCCCCAGCATTTT.

This chain uses TRBV15 with TRBJ2-3; tentatively, D is TRBD2 (6 bases). V dropped 1 base and J dropped 4 bases, with 6 bases sitting between them. The CDR3 length is 13 residues. Germline values: CDR1 LNHNV, CDR2 YYDKDF (reference sequence). CDR3 residues: CATSRGGADTQYF. In DNA form, the CDR3 reads TGTGCCACCAGCAGAGGGGGGGCAGATACGCAGTATTTT.

The rearrangement uses TRBV7-9 and TRBJ2-2, with TRBD2 identical over 7 bases. CDR3 length equals 15 residues. Germline CDR1 reads SEHNR; CDR2 reads FQNEAQ (reference sequence). J lost 1 base, V lost 7 bases, and 6 bases had no gene match. This CDR3 is CASTRAGENTGELFF. CDR3 bases: TGTGCCAGCACCCGGGCGGGGGAGAACACCGGGGAGCTGTTTTTT.

CDR3 sequence: CASSRGGSVYGYTF. CDR3 nucleotide sequence: TGTGCCAGCAGCCGGGGGGGGTCGGTCTATGGCTACACCTTC. This chain joins TRBV14 and TRBJ1-2; D perhaps matches TRBD1 (5 bases). V lost 4 bases, J lost 4 bases, and 13 bases lay in between. The germline V gene has CDR1 SGHDN and CDR2 FVKESK. The CDR3 is made up of 14 amino acids.